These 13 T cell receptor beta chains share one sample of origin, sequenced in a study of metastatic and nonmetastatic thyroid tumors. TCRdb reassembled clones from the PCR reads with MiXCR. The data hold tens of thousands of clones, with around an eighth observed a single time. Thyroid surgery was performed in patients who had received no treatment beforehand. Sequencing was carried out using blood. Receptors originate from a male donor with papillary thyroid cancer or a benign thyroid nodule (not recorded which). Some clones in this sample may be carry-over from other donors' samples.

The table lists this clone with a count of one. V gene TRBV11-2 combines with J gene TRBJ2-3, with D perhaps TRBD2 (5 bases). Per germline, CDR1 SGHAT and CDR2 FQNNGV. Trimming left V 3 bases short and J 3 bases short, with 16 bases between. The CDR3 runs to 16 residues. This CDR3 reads CASSLGGPSWTDTQYF. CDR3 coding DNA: TGTGCCAGCAGCTTGGGCGGGCCGTCTTGGACAGATACGCAGTATTTT.

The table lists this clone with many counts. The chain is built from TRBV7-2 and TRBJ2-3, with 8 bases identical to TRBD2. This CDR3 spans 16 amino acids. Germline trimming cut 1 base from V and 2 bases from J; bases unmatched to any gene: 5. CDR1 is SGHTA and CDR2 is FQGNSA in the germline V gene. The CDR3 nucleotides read TGTGCCAGCAGCTTAGGTAGCGGGACCCTCACAGATACGCAGTATTTT. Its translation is CASSLGSGTLTDTQYF.

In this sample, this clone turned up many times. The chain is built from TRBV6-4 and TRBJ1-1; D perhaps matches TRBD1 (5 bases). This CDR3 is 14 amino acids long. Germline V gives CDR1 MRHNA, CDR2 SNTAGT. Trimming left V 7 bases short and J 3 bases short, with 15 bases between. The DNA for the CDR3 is TGTGCCAGCATCGCCCACAGGTCGGACACTGAAGCTTTCTTT. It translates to CASIAHRSDTEAFF.

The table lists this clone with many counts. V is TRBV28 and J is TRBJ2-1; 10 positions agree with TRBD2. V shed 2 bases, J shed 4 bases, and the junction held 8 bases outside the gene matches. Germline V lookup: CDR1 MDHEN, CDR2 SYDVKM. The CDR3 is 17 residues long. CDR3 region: CASSLNFGLAVYNEQFF. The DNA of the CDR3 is TGTGCCAGCAGTTTAAATTTCGGACTAGCGGTATACAATGAGCAGTTCTTC.

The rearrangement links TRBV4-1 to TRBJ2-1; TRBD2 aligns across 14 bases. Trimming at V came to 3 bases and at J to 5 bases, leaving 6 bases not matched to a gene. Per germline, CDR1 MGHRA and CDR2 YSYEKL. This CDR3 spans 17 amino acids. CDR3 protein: CASSHGTSGSFHNEQFF. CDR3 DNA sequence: TGCGCCAGCAGCCACGGGACTAGCGGGAGTTTCCACAATGAGCAGTTCTTC.

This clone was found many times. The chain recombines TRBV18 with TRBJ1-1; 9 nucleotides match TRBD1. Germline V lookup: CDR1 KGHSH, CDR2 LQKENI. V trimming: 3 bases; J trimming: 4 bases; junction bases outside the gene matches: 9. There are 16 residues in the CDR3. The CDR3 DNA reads TGTGCCAGCTCACCTGGGACAGGGTGGATTCCCACTGAAGCTTTCTTT. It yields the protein CASSPGTGWIPTEAFF.

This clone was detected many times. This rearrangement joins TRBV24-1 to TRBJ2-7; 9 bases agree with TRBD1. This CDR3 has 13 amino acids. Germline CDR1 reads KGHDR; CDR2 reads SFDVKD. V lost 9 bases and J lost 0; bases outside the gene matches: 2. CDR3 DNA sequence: TGTGCCACCGGGGGACAGGGCTCCTACGAGCAGTACTTC. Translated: CATGGQGSYEQYF.

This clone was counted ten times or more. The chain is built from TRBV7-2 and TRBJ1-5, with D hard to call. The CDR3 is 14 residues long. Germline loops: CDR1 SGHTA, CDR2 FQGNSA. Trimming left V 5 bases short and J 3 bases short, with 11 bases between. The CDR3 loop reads CASSVSYNNQPQHF. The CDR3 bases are TGTGCCAGCAGCGTCTCCTATAACAATCAGCCCCAGCATTTT.

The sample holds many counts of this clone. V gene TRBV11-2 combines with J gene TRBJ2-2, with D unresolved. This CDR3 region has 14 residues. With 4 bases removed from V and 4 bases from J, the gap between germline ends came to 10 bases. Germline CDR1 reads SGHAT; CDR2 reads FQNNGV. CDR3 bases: TGTGCCAGCAGCTACCAGCTAACCACCGGGGAGCTGTTTTTT. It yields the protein CASSYQLTTGELFF.

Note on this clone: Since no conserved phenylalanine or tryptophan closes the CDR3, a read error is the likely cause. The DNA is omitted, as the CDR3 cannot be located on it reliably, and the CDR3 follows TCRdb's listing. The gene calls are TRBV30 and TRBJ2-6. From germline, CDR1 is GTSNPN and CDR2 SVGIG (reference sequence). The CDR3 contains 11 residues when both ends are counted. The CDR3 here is CSCSGANVFTS.

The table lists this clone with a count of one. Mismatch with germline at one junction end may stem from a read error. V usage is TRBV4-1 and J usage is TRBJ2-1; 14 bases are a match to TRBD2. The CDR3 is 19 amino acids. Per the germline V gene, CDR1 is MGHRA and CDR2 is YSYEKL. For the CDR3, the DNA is TGCGCCAGCAGCCAGGGACTAGCGGGAGTCCCGAGCTCCTACAATGAGCATTTCTTC. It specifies CASSQGLAGVPSSYNEHFF.

CDR3 in amino acids: CASSFGTSGSTGELFF. The CDR3 DNA is TGTGCCAGCAGCTTCGGGACTAGCGGGAGCACCGGGGAGCTGTTTTTT. The chain couples TRBV11-1 to TRBJ2-2, with 14 positions matching TRBD2. Germline V gives CDR1 SGHAT, CDR2 FQDESV (reference sequence). Trimming at V came to 3 bases and at J to 4 bases, leaving 1 base not matched to a gene. This CDR3 is 16 amino acids long.

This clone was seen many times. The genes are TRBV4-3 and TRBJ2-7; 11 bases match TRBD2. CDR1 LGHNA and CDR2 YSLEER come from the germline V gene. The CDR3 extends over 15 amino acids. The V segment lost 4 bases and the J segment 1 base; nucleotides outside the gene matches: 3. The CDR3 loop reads CASSLGLAESYEQYF. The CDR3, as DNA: TGCGCCAGCAGCCTGGGACTAGCGGAGTCCTACGAGCAGTACTTC.